Following are 30 T cell receptor beta chains from one sample sequenced in a study of cytomegalovirus exposure and HLA in healthy donors. Primers: 60 Vbeta forward and 13 Jbeta reverse. Sequencing used immunoSEQ multiplex PCR; TCRdb keeps in-frame clones, though not all of them. The repertoire holds 45,000 to 75,000 clones, with about 73% as singletons. Specimen: PBMCs. Every receptor here comes from a woman aged 55 to 70 in good health and CMV-seropositive.

This clone was counted between two and nine times. The chain has TRBV7-9 and TRBJ1-5; no clear D gene. Trimming took 3 bases from V and 4 from J, leaving 4 bases between them. This CDR3 is 12 amino acids long. CDR1 and CDR2 (germline): SEHNR, FQNEAQ (reference sequence). In DNA form, the CDR3 reads TGTGCCAGCAGCTTCAGGAATCAGCCCCAGCATTTT. Translated, it gives CASSFRNQPQHF.

The chain is built from TRBV6-5 and TRBJ1-2; 9 bases line up with TRBD1. Unmatched junction bases numbered 10, after V lost 7 bases and J lost 4 bases. This CDR3 has 15 residues. Per germline, CDR1 MNHEY and CDR2 SVGAGI. CDR3 sequence (DNA): TGTGCCAGCACCCCCGGGACAGGGAGTGTCTATGGCTACACCTTC. Amino acids: CASTPGTGSVYGYTF.

The gene calls are TRBV25-1 and TRBJ1-1; D might be TRBD1 (6 bases). Germline-derived CDR1 and CDR2 are MGHDK and SYGVNS. CDR3 size: 13 residues. With 6 bases removed from V and 1 base from J, the gap between germline ends came to 9 bases. CDR3 in amino acids: CASSLGQNTEAFF. The CDR3, as DNA: TGTGCCAGCAGCCTGGGACAGAACACTGAAGCTTTCTTT.

V usage is TRBV5-1 and J usage is TRBJ2-2; possibly TRBD2 for D (6 bases). This CDR3 contains 15 residues. Trimming took off 2 bases at V and 5 bases at J, with 13 bases between the two ends. Germline V lookup: CDR1 SGHRS, CDR2 YFSETQ. CDR3 in amino acids: CASSLSWGETGELFF. The CDR3 DNA follows: TGCGCCAGCAGCTTATCATGGGGGGAGACCGGGGAGCTGTTTTTT. Complete variable domain (other parts from reference TRBV5-1 and TRBJ2-2): KAGVTQTPRYLIKTRGQQVTLSCSPISGHRSVSWYQQTPGQGLQFLFEYFSETQRNKGNFPGRFSGRQFSNSRSEMNVSTLELGDSALYLCASSLSWGETGELFFGEGSRLTVL.

The sample holds one count of this clone. The chain employs TRBV18 and TRBJ1-3, with D perhaps TRBD1 (6 bases). The ends were cut back, 4 bases at V and 3 bases at J, with 13 bases in the middle. The CDR3 is 15 amino acids. Per germline, CDR1 KGHSH and CDR2 LQKENI. This chain's CDR3 is CASSQQQGNGNTIYF. CDR3 nucleotides: TGTGCCAGCTCACAGCAGCAGGGGAATGGAAACACCATATATTTT.

The chain carries TRBV5-4 and TRBJ2-3, with 10 bases aligning to TRBD2. CDR1 is SGHNT and CDR2 is YYREEE in the germline V gene (reference sequence). The CDR3 length is 16 residues. J lost 0 bases, V lost 4 bases, and 5 bases had no gene match. CDR3 protein: CASSQRLAGSTDTQYF. The CDR3 DNA follows: TGTGCCAGCAGCCAAAGACTAGCGGGTAGCACAGATACGCAGTATTTT.

This clone was observed once. V usage is TRBV7-3 and J usage is TRBJ2-2; tentatively, D is TRBD1 (5 bases). The CDR3 totals 14 residues. V lost 5 bases to trimming and J lost 2 bases, with 9 bases between them. CDR1 and CDR2 from the germline V gene are SGHTA and FQGTGA. CDR3 protein: CASSADTNTGELFF. As DNA, the CDR3 is TGTGCCAGCAGCGCGGACACAAACACCGGGGAGCTGTTTTTT.

The chain recombines TRBV5-4 with TRBJ1-2; D remains ambiguous. This CDR3 is 13 amino acids long. Germline CDR1 and CDR2: SGHNT and YYREEE (reference sequence). V lost 1 base and J lost 8, with 12 bases in between. DNA for the CDR3: TGTGCCAGCAGCTTGATCGGAGGGAACGGCTACACCTTC. Amino acids: CASSLIGGNGYTF.

This clone was seen a single time. The chain couples TRBV6-6 to TRBJ2-1, with a tentative D call TRBD1 (5 bases). The CDR3 runs to 13 residues. The germline V gene encodes CDR1 MNHNY and CDR2 SVGAGI (reference sequence). The V end was cut by 7 bases, the J end by 4 bases, with 11 bases between. CDR3 residues: CASNSDSYNEQFF. The CDR3 DNA reads as TGTGCCAGCAACTCTGACAGTTACAATGAGCAGTTCTTC.

This clone has more than one count but fewer than ten. The chain has TRBV7-2 and TRBJ2-1; TRBD1 matches 10 bases. The CDR3 contains 15 residues. Germline CDR1 SGHTA, CDR2 FQGNSA. V was pared by 0 bases and J by 5 bases, with 1 base of the junction left unmatched. This chain's CDR3 is CASSLAGQGNNEQFF. For the CDR3, the DNA is TGTGCCAGCAGCTTAGCGGGACAGGGGAACAATGAGCAGTTCTTC.

This rearrangement joins TRBV7-9 to TRBJ1-2, with TRBD1 matching over 7 bases. This CDR3 has 15 amino acids. Germline V gene lookup returns CDR1 SEHNR and CDR2 FQNEAQ (reference sequence). J lost 3 bases, V lost 2 bases, and 6 bases had no gene match. CDR3 nucleotides: TGTGCCAGCAGCTTATCGGTTGACAGGGACTATGGCTACACCTTC. Its protein product is CASSLSVDRDYGYTF.

The table lists this clone with a count of one. V gene TRBV9 combines with J gene TRBJ2-1; 10 positions agree with TRBD1. The CDR3 covers 16 residues. CDR1 is SGDLS, CDR2 YYNGEE, per germline. J was trimmed by 2 bases and V by 0 bases; bases with no gene match: 2. The CDR3 DNA sequence: TGTGCCAGCAGCGTAGGCGGGACAGGGGCCTACAATGAGCAGTTCTTC. Amino acids: CASSVGGTGAYNEQFF.

V usage is TRBV2 and J usage is TRBJ1-1; TRBD1 matches 9 bases. Trimming took 7 bases from V and 4 from J; bases not matched to a gene: 10. There are 15 residues in the CDR3. CDR1 SNHLY and CDR2 FYNNEI come from the germline V gene. The CDR3 bases are TGTGCCAGCATCCGGGACAGGGTTGGGGGCACTGAAGCTTTCTTT. Its protein product is CASIRDRVGGTEAFF. Variable domain in full (rest from reference TRBV2 and TRBJ1-1): EPEVTQTPSHQVTQMGQEVILRCVPISNHLYFYWYRQILGQKVEFLVSFYNNEISEKSEIFDDQFSVERPDGSNFTLKIRSTKLEDSAMYFCASIRDRVGGTEAFFGQGTRLTVV.

This chain links TRBV7-2 with TRBJ1-1; TRBD1 is a possible D gene (6 bases). CDR1 is SGHTA, CDR2 FQGNSA, per germline. Trimming removed 0 bases from V and 11 bases from J, with 13 bases in between. The CDR3 consists of 13 residues. CDR3 in amino acids: CASSLARGAEAFF. For the CDR3, the DNA is TGTGCCAGCAGCTTAGCTCGGGGGGCCGAGGCTTTCTTT. The full variable domain, completed using reference TRBV7-2 and TRBJ1-1, is GAGVSQSPSNKVTEKGKDVELRCDPISGHTALYWYRQSLGQGLEFLIYFQGNSAPDKSGLPSDRFSAERTGGSVSTLTIQRTQQEDSAVYLCASSLARGAEAFFGQGTRLTVV.

The rearrangement joins TRBV28 to TRBJ1-2; TRBD1 might be the D (5 bases). Between the trimmed V and J ends, which lost 1 base and 3 bases, there was a span of 9 bases. The CDR3 runs to 14 residues. Germline lookup yields CDR1 MDHEN and CDR2 SYDVKM. The CDR3 region is CASSLSAGYYGYTF. In nucleotides, the CDR3 is TGTGCCAGCAGTTTATCAGCAGGGTACTATGGCTACACCTTC.

The chain uses TRBV9 and TRBJ2-2; the D is unclear. Germline CDR1 reads SGDLS; CDR2 reads YYNGEE. The CDR3 totals 13 residues. V lost 3 bases, J lost 2 bases, and 5 bases lay in between. DNA of the CDR3: TGTGCCAGCAGCGCCTATAACACCGGGGAGCTGTTTTTT. It translates to CASSAYNTGELFF.

Concerning this clone itself: A far larger clone lies a single base away; this is likely a read error. Other DNA sequences in this sample translate to the same CDR3. The V call is TRBV9, the J call TRBJ2-7, with D possibly TRBD1 on 5 matching bases. The length of the CDR3 is 15 residues. With 0 bases removed from V and 3 bases from J, the gap between germline ends came to 13 bases. Germline V CDR1 and CDR2: SGDLS, YYNGEE. CDR3 sequence reads: CASSVGAGPNYEQYF. The CDR3 DNA sequence: TGTGCCAGCAGCGTAGGCGCAGGGCCCAACTACGAGCAGTACTTC.

The genes are TRBV7-2 and TRBJ2-3; 11 bases agree with TRBD2. Germline assignment: CDR1 SGHTA and CDR2 FQGNSA. The CDR3 runs to 18 residues. V gave up 1 base and J gave up 3 bases; unmatched junction bases: 9. As DNA, the CDR3 is TGTGCCAGCAGCTTAGGCTGGGGTAGCGGGGGGGCAACAGATACGCAGTATTTT. This gives the protein CASSLGWGSGGATDTQYF.

The chain combines TRBV6-6 with TRBJ2-7; 8 positions match TRBD2. V gave up 10 bases and J gave up 1 base; unmatched junction bases: 6. This CDR3 region has 13 residues. Germline assignment: CDR1 MNHNY and CDR2 SVGAGI (reference sequence). CDR3 sequence: CATVASGSYEQYF. CDR3 bases: TGTGCCACCGTTGCTAGCGGGTCCTACGAGCAGTACTTC.

The chain couples TRBV13 to TRBJ2-7, with D unresolved. The CDR3 totals 12 residues. Trimming stripped 6 bases from V and 10 bases from J, with 16 bases between. Germline CDR1 reads PRHDT; CDR2 reads FYEKMQ (reference sequence). CDR3 coding DNA: TGTGCCAGCAGTTACGGGTTGGCGGATCAGTACTTC. It specifies CASSYGLADQYF.

This clone was seen a handful of times. The junction shows a germline mismatch at one end, possibly a read error. The V gene is TRBV7-9, the J gene TRBJ2-3; TRBD2 agrees at 9 bases. CDR1 and CDR2 from the germline V gene are SEHNR and FQNEAQ (reference sequence). This CDR3 region has 16 residues. CDR3 region: CSSSTGLASGTDTQYF. DNA of the CDR3: TGTTCCAGCAGCACGGGACTAGCAAGTGGCACAGATACGCAGTATTTT.

This clone was counted between two and nine times. The V call is TRBV5-1, the J call TRBJ2-4; TRBD2 is a possible D gene (6 bases). The CDR3 is made up of 17 amino acids. Germline V gives CDR1 SGHRS, CDR2 YFSETQ. V lost 3 bases and J 1 base, leaving 17 bases between the germline ends. The CDR3 loop is CASSSGLQSTAKNIQYF. CDR3 nucleotides: TGCGCCAGCAGCTCCGGACTACAGAGTACGGCCAAAAACATTCAGTACTTC.

V is TRBV29-1 and J is TRBJ1-2, with 7 bases that match TRBD1. The trim removed 4 bases at V and 0 bases at J, leaving 5 bases unmatched. CDR1 is SQVTM, CDR2 ANQGSEA, per germline. The CDR3 is 14 residues long. The DNA of the CDR3 is TGCAGCGTTGCGGGACAGTCAGCTAACTATGGCTACACCTTC. Its protein is CSVAGQSANYGYTF.

The chain links TRBV5-8 to TRBJ1-3; 7 bases are shared with TRBD1. Germline CDR1 SGHTS, CDR2 YDEGEE. The CDR3 totals 16 residues. J was trimmed by 2 bases and V by 2 bases; bases with no gene match: 7. This CDR3 reads CASSFRADRAGNTIYF. The DNA of the CDR3 is TGTGCCAGCAGCTTTCGGGCAGACAGGGCTGGAAACACCATATATTTT.

This rearrangement joins TRBV5-6 to TRBJ1-4; 8 positions match TRBD1. This CDR3 region has 18 residues. Germline CDR1 and CDR2: SGHDT and YYEEEE. J was trimmed by 8 bases and V by 3 bases; bases with no gene match: 18. CDR3 in amino acids: CASSSVPGQGMEREKLFF. The CDR3, as DNA: TGTGCCAGCAGCTCGGTACCCGGACAGGGTATGGAAAGGGAAAAACTGTTTTTT.

The chain recombines TRBV5-5 with TRBJ2-5; D uncertain. V was trimmed by 0 bases and J by 1 base, leaving 16 bases between them. CDR1 SGHKS and CDR2 YYEKEE come from the germline V gene (reference sequence). This CDR3 is 17 amino acids long. The CDR3 reads CASSLGRVALIQETQYF. The CDR3 DNA is TGTGCCAGCAGCTTGGGAAGAGTAGCCCTCATCCAAGAGACCCAGTACTTC.

As for this clone: One end of the junction fails to match germline, which may point to a read error. The J gene is TRBJ1-5, the V gene TRBV30, with 8 bases aligning to TRBD1. Germline V gives CDR1 GTSNPN, CDR2 SVGIG (reference sequence). The CDR3 has 12 residues. CDR3 nucleotide sequence: TGTGCCTGGACAGGGGGCGGGTCAGCTCCTATGTTT. It yields the protein CAWTGGGSAPMF.

The rearrangement joins TRBV30 to TRBJ2-6; D possibly corresponds to TRBD2 (5 bases). The CDR3 sequence is 14 residues long. Trimming removed 2 bases at V and 1 base at J, with 6 bases between. CDR1 is GTSNPN, CDR2 SVGIG, per germline (reference sequence). The CDR3 region is CAWSRGSGANVLTF. The CDR3, as DNA: TGTGCCTGGAGTCGGGGATCTGGGGCCAACGTCCTGACTTTC.

The chain combines TRBV6-5 with TRBJ2-2; tentative D call: TRBD2 (7 bases). Germline CDR1 is MNHEY and CDR2 is SVGAGI. The V end was cut by 2 bases, the J end by 4 bases, with 14 bases between. The CDR3 extends over 16 amino acids. The CDR3 protein is CASSYVRGRVTGELFF. CDR3 nucleotide sequence: TGTGCCAGCAGTTACGTAAGGGGGAGGGTCACCGGGGAGCTGTTTTTT.

The table lists this clone with a count of one. The chain has TRBV10-3 and TRBJ2-3; 11 bases are a match to TRBD2. Germline lookup yields CDR1 ENHRY and CDR2 SYGVKD. The V segment lost 2 bases and the J segment 4 bases; nucleotides outside the gene matches: 2. This CDR3 has 15 residues. The chain's CDR3 is CAISETSGGPDTQYF. The CDR3 bases are TGTGCCATCAGTGAGACTAGCGGGGGCCCAGATACGCAGTATTTT.